This T cell receptor (beta chain) comes out of a study of cytomegalovirus exposure and HLA in healthy donors (TCRdb year 2017). Study-wide context: A later analysis indicated that the 120 or so validation repertoires were generated on the platform also employed for the approximately 700 repertoires of the first cohort. The study was designed to test whether signatures of past pathogen exposure could be identified by cataloging public T cell receptors. To predict cytomegalovirus infection status, the study brought together high-throughput TCR immunosequencing, statistical association of individual TCRs with disease status, and machine learning. A separate validation cohort of over a hundred different subjects was used in addition to the roughly 620-subject first cohort.

About this clone: Which antigen it targets is not known. No clone much larger than this one lies a single base away; base qualities are absent.

Library construction relied on the immunoSEQ multiplex PCR assay. As for the original processing: A statistical classification framework was built for diagnosing cytomegalovirus status from the catalog of TCR beta chain sequences. As stored in TCRdb, this immuneACCESS dataset retains in-frame rearrangements with V and J assigned. A fraction of the clones does not appear; measured against another copy, unresolved V genes explain less than half of the discrepancy, and the remainder lacks a known reason. That table gives V, J and clone size, and the DNA gave D and trimming. A total of more than 85,000 clones appear in this sample, around 87% of them only once. Roughly 4% of the sample belongs to the ten largest clones. Separate from the roughly 650-subject first cohort, the validation cohort of 90 to 150 subjects was the group to which the donors belonged. Broad study findings and their caveats: Of the cluster scores, 85% to 95% were above 0 in a later analysis, which found that TCRs clustered in the first cohort also tended to co-occur in the approximately 110 validation repertoires. The study gave a list of 150 to 200 TCR beta chains associated with cytomegalovirus. The authors suggested that the approach could potentially be generalized to other disease states and immunological phenotypes. In vitro tests confirmed that three of the cytomegalovirus-associated TCR beta chains recognize cytomegalovirus antigens. All 110 or so repertoires were used to score co-occurrence in the validation cohort in a later analysis, because that analysis had no HLA typing for the cohort. Across donors, most TCR sequences were observed very rarely, whereas some public TCRs were present in many individuals. The classifier was reported to diagnose cytomegalovirus status with high specificity and sensitivity in both the original cohort and the validation cohort.

The sample consisted of PBMCs. This sequence originates from a woman younger than 35 in good health and CMV-seropositive.

DNA sequence: TGTGCCACACGGGACAGGGGGAACACTGAAGCTTTCTTT. Translated, this is CATRDRGNTEAFF. The rearrangement combines TRBV19 with TRBJ1-1; 10 central bases correspond to TRBD1. The germline V gene (reference sequence) provides CDR1 LNHDA and CDR2 SQIVND. V is trimmed back by 10 bases and J by 1 base, and the junction contains 3 bases that no gene match accounts for. From its cysteine to its phenylalanine, the CDR3 spans 13 amino acids. This entry keeps only the CDR3 DNA: 39 bases, framed from base 1.